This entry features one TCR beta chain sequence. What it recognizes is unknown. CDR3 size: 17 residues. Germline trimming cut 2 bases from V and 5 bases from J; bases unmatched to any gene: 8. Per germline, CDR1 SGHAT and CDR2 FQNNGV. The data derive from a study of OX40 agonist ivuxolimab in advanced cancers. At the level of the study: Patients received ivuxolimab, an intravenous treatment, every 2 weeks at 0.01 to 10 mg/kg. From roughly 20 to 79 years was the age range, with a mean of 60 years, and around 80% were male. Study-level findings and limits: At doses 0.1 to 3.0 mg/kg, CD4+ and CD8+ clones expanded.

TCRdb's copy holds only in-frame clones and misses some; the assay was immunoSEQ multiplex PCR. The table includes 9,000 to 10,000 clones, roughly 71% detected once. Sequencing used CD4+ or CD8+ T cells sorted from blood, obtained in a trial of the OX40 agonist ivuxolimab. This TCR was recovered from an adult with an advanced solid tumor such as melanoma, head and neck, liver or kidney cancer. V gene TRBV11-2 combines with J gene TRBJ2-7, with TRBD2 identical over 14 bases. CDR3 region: CASSLLSGLAGVNEQYF. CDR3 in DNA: TGTGCCAGCAGCTTATTATCGGGACTAGCGGGGGTAAACGAGCAGTACTTC.